These 21 T cell receptor beta chains came from one sample sequenced in a study of blood T cells in healthy people across ages. The second PCR ran about 6 to 11 cycles with a sample-barcoded 5' primer and J-beta primers. TCRdb independently ran MiXCR on the 5' RACE reads; one entry per CDR3 protein. The sample holds some 1.5 million distinct CDR3 sequences, 28% seen once. The sequenced sample was blood. The source of these receptors is a woman in her thirties in good health.

This clonotype appeared a few times. The chain carries TRBV4-3 and TRBJ1-1, with D unclear. The CDR3 loop spans 16 amino acids. CDR1 and CDR2 (germline): LGHNA, YSLEER. Trimming removed 0 bases at V and 0 bases at J, with 11 bases between. CDR3 nucleotide sequence: TGCGCCAGCAGCCAAGATAGGGCGAGAGTGAACACTGAAGCTTTCTTT. Amino acids: CASSQDRARVNTEAFF.

The V and J genes are TRBV10-2 and TRBJ2-7, with 8 bases aligning to TRBD1. This CDR3 contains 14 residues. The junction had 11 bases not matched to a gene; V was cut back by 8 bases and J by 5 bases. CDR1 is WSHSY and CDR2 is SAAADI in the germline V gene. In DNA form, the CDR3 reads TGCGCCAGCGGTGCCAGGGGGCCCCGGGACGAGCAGTACTTC. The encoded protein is CASGARGPRDEQYF.

On this clonotype: One junction end does not reproduce the germline sequence, and a read error may be involved. The chain combines TRBV28 with TRBJ2-3; 7 nucleotides line up with TRBD1. This CDR3 is 12 amino acids long. Germline V gene lookup returns CDR1 MDHEN and CDR2 SYDVKM. The CDR3 DNA reads TGTGCTAGCAGACAGGGTACGAATACGCAGTATTTT. This gives the protein CASRQGTNTQYF.

The chain is built from TRBV4-1 and TRBJ2-1, with 8 bases that match TRBD1. The CDR3 loop spans 14 amino acids. The V and J ends lost 2 bases and 10 bases, in that order; junction bases with no gene match: 7. Per the germline V gene, CDR1 is MGHRA and CDR2 is YSYEKL. In DNA form, the CDR3 reads TGCGCCAGCAGCCAATCTTCAGGGGGCTGGGAGCAGTTCTTC. Its translation is CASSQSSGGWEQFF.

Concerning this clonotype itself: A far larger clone lies a single base away; this is likely a read error. The chain links TRBV7-2 to TRBJ1-1; a weak D match, TRBD1 (5 bases). CDR1 and CDR2 (germline): SGHTA, FQGNSA. The CDR3 sequence is 12 residues long. Here the CDR3 DNA reads TGTGCCGGCAGCCAGGGGAACACTGAAGCTTTCTTT. This encodes CAGSQGNTEAFF.

Turning to this clonotype: A much larger clone differs by one base, so this may be a read error. J is TRBJ2-5 and V is TRBV5-1; TRBD1 is a possible D gene (5 bases). The end of the DNA aligns better with TRBJ2-7, so the J call may be wrong. The CDR3 has 15 residues. Germline-derived CDR1 and CDR2 are SGHRS and YFSETQ. The CDR3 loop is CTSSLVQGNLYEQYF. CDR3 nucleotides: TGCACCAGCAGCTTGGTGCAGGGTAACCTGTACGAGCAGTACTTC.

This rearrangement joins TRBV7-9 to TRBJ2-1; D gene uncertain. Trimming took 5 bases from V and 9 from J, leaving 14 bases between them. This CDR3 spans 13 amino acids. Germline CDR1 is SEHNR and CDR2 is FQNEAQ (reference sequence). In DNA form, the CDR3 reads TGTGCCAGCAGCCTCCCCTTGAGGACTGAGCAGTTCTTC. Translation: CASSLPLRTEQFF.

In this sample, this clonotype turned up many times. The chain joins TRBV3-1 to TRBJ2-7; a possible D gene is TRBD2 (5 bases). CDR3 length: 11 residues. Germline-derived CDR1 and CDR2 are LGHDT and YNNKEL (reference sequence). Trimming shortened V by 3 bases and J by 7 bases, and 7 bases separated the two germline ends. CDR3 in amino acids: CASSHTGEQYF. CDR3 in DNA: TGTGCCAGCAGCCATACGGGAGAGCAGTACTTC.

V is TRBV3-1 and J is TRBJ1-2; TRBD1 might be the D (5 bases). Trimming removed 1 base at V and 3 bases at J, with 15 bases between. CDR1 and CDR2 from the germline V gene are LGHDT and YNNKEL (reference sequence). This CDR3 has 16 amino acids. The CDR3 DNA follows: TGTGCCAGCAGCCAAGCCTTAGGCCAAGGGGACTATGGCTACACCTTC. Protein product: CASSQALGQGDYGYTF.

This clonotype has a handful of counts. The genes are TRBV5-1 and TRBJ2-3; D gene unclear. Germline CDR1 SGHRS, CDR2 YFSETQ. CDR3 length: 14 residues. Trimming left V 4 bases short and J 5 bases short, with 14 bases between. The CDR3 sequence: CASSRPESRDTQYF. For the CDR3, the DNA is TGCGCCAGCAGCCGACCGGAGTCCCGAGATACGCAGTATTTT. The whole variable domain, remainder taken from reference TRBV5-1 and TRBJ2-3, is KAGVTQTPRYLIKTRGQQVTLSCSPISGHRSVSWYQQTPGQGLQFLFEYFSETQRNKGNFPGRFSGRQFSNSRSEMNVSTLELGDSALYLCASSRPESRDTQYFGPGTRLTVL.

This clonotype was seen a handful of times. This rearrangement joins TRBV29-1 to TRBJ1-4; D is ambiguous. The CDR3 runs to 13 residues. Germline CDR1 is SQVTM and CDR2 is ANQGSEA. The CDR3 sequence is CTCTGRNNEKLFF. CDR3 DNA sequence: TGCACCTGCACCGGCAGAAATAATGAAAAACTGTTTTTT.

This clonotype was found once. The junction does not match germline at one end; this may be a read error. This sequence joins TRBV2 and TRBJ1-4; D is ambiguous. This CDR3 is built from 13 residues. Germline values: CDR1 SNHLY, CDR2 FYNNEI. The CDR3 bases are TGTACCAGCAGTGAAGAAGGAGAGGAAAAACTGTTTTTT. Its protein product is CTSSEEGEEKLFF.

The chain joins TRBV20-1 to TRBJ1-5; no clear D. Trimming stripped 5 bases from V and 7 bases from J, with 18 bases between. Per the germline V gene, CDR1 is DFQATT and CDR2 is SNEGSKA (reference sequence). The CDR3 runs to 14 residues. The DNA of the CDR3 is TGCAGTGCTGGGCTGGGCGGGCGCGGACAGCCCCAGCATTTT. Translating gives CSAGLGGRGQPQHF.

This clonotype turned up a few times. The rearrangement joins TRBV12-3 or TRBV12-4 to TRBJ2-1; 7 bases align to TRBD2. V shed 7 bases and J 0 bases; nucleotides not matched to a gene: 6. There are 15 residues in the CDR3. CDR3 coding DNA: TGTGCCAGCACCTGGACTAGAAGCTCCTACAATGAGCAGTTCTTC. Protein product: CASTWTRSSYNEQFF.

About this clonotype itself: With a much larger clone just one base away, this may be a read error. This chain uses TRBV27 with TRBJ2-3, with D perhaps TRBD1 (5 bases). The germline gives CDR1 MNHEY, CDR2 SMNVEV (reference sequence). This CDR3 is 12 amino acids long. The CDR3 loop is CASGHSVDTLYF. CDR3 coding DNA: TGTGCCAGCGGACATAGTGTAGATACGCTGTATTTT.

This clonotype was found a few times. The chain couples TRBV21-1 to TRBJ2-1; the D call in the table, TRBD2, was not verified against the DNA. TRBV21-1 is classified as a pseudogene. This CDR3 region has 14 residues. CDR3 in amino acids: CASTLWRRDNEQFF. CDR3 DNA sequence: TGTGCCAGCACCCTTTGGCGGAGGGACAATGAGCAGTTCTTC.

With respect to this clonotype: Possible read error: a much larger clone is one base away. The chain recombines TRBV20-1 with TRBJ2-6; D may be TRBD2 (5 bases). Germline CDR1 is DFQATT and CDR2 is SNEGSKA (reference sequence). The CDR3 runs to 16 residues. CDR3 residues: CGARGKGTGGANVLTF. CDR3 DNA: TGCGGTGCTAGAGGGAAAGGAACGGGAGGGGCCAACGTCCTGACTTTC.

This clonotype was counted a few times. V usage is TRBV10-2 and J usage is TRBJ1-1; D is unclear. The V gene's germline CDR1 is WSHSY and CDR2 SAAADI. This CDR3 is built from 14 residues. Trimming pared 0 bases from V and 4 bases from J, leaving 9 bases between. DNA of the CDR3: TGCGCCAGCAGTGAGTCCCCCGGACGCACTGAAGCTTTCTTT. This encodes CASSESPGRTEAFF.

V usage is TRBV18 and J usage is TRBJ1-6, with TRBD1 matching 9 bases. Unmatched junction bases numbered 9, after V lost 3 bases and J lost 6 bases. The CDR3 is made up of 17 amino acids. The germline gives CDR1 KGHSH, CDR2 LQKENI. The CDR3 protein is CASSPWTGDSRNSPLHF. Here the CDR3 DNA reads TGTGCCAGCTCACCGTGGACAGGGGATTCCCGTAATTCACCCCTCCACTTT.

The chain has TRBV9 and TRBJ1-1; D perhaps matches TRBD1 (5 bases). Germline V gene sequence: CDR1 SGDLS, CDR2 YYNGEE. This CDR3 spans 16 amino acids. Deletions cut 3 bases from V and 0 bases from J, with 15 bases between. The CDR3 nucleotides read TGTGCCAGCAGCGCACCACACGGGGGGATGAACACTGAAGCTTTCTTT. This encodes CASSAPHGGMNTEAFF. The whole variable domain, filled in from reference TRBV9 and TRBJ1-1, reads DSGVTQTPKHLITATGQRVTLRCSPRSGDLSVYWYQQSLDQGLQFLIQYYNGEERAKGNILERFSAQQFPDLHSELNLSSLELGDSALYFCASSAPHGGMNTEAFFGQGTRLTVV.

This clonotype was observed a single time. This sequence joins TRBV12-3 or TRBV12-4 and TRBJ2-1; D is undetermined. V lost 4 bases to trimming and J lost 4 bases, with 17 bases between them. The CDR3 runs 16 residues. This chain's CDR3 is CASSSSSVRRYNEQFF. CDR3 nucleotide sequence: TGTGCCAGCAGTTCCTCCAGCGTCCGTCGGTACAATGAGCAGTTCTTC.